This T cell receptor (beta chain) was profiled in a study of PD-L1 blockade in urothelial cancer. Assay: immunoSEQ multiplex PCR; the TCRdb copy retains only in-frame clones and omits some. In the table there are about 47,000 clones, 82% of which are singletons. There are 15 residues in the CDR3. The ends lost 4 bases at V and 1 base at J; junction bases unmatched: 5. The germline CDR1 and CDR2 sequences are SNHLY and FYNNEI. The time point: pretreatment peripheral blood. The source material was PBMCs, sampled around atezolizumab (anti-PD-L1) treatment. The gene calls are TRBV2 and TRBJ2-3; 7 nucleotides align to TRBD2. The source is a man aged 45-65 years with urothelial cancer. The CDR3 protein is CASSVKRDGTDTQYF. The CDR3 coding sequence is TGTGCCAGCAGTGTGAAGCGGGACGGCACAGATACGCAGTATTTT.